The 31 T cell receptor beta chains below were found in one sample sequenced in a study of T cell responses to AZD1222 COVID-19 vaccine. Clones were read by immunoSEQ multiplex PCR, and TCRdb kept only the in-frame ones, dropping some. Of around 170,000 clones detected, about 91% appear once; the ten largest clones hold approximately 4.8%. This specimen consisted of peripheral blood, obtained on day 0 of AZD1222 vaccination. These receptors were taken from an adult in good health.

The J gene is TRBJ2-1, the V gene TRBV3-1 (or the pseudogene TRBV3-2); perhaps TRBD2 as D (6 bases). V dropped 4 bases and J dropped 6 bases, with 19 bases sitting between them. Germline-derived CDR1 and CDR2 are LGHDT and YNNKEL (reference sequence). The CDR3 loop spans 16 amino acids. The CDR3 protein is CASSPEGLRSGNEQFF. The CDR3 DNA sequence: TGTGCCAGCAGCCCGGAGGGCCTCCGCTCAGGCAATGAGCAGTTCTTC.

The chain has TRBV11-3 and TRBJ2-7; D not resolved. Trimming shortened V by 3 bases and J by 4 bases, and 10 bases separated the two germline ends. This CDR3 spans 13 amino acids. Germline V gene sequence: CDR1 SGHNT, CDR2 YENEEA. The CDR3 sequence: CASSLVWAYEQYF. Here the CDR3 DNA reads TGTGCCAGCAGCTTGGTTTGGGCTTACGAGCAGTACTTC.

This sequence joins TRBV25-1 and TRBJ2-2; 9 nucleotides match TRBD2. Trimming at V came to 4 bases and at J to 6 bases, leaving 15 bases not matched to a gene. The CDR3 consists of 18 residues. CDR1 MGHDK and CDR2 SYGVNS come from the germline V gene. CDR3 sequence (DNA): TGTGCCAGCAGTGCCGCCGGGCGGGAGGGCCTTATAGCCGGGGAGCTGTTTTTT. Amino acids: CASSAAGREGLIAGELFF. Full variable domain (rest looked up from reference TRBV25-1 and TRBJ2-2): EADIYQTPRYLVIGTGKKITLECSQTMGHDKMYWYQQDPGMELHLIHYSYGVNSTEKGDLSSESTVSRIRTEHFPLTLESARPSHTSQYLCASSAAGREGLIAGELFFGEGSRLTVL.

As DNA, the CDR3 is TGCGCCAGCAGTGAGTTACGGCTAGCGGGTTATGAGCAGTTCTTC. This sequence encodes CASSELRLAGYEQFF. The gene calls are TRBV10-2 and TRBJ2-1, with 8 nucleotides matching TRBD2. V lost 1 base to trimming and J lost 8 bases; unmatched junction nucleotides: 7. The CDR3 runs to 15 residues. Germline V gene sequence: CDR1 WSHSY, CDR2 SAAADI.

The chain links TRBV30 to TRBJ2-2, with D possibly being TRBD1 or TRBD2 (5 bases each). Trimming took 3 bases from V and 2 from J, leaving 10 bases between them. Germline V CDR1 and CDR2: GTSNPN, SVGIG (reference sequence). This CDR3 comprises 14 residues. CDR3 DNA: TGTGCCTGGAGGGGGGTAGCTAACACCGGGGAGCTGTTTTTT. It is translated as CAWRGVANTGELFF. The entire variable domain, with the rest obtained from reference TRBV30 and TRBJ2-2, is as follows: SQTIHQWPATLVQPVGSPLSLECTVEGTSNPNLYWYRQAAGRGLQLLFYSVGIGQISSEVPQNLSASRPQDRQFILSSKKLLLSDSGFYLCAWRGVANTGELFFGEGSRLTVL.

CDR3 region: CASSLRRQGTDGYTF. CDR3 coding DNA: TGTGCCAGCAGCTTGAGACGACAGGGGACCGATGGCTACACCTTC. This chain joins TRBV5-4 and TRBJ1-2; 8 nucleotides agree with TRBD1. Trimming took 1 base from V and 6 from J; bases not matched to a gene: 8. Germline assignment: CDR1 SGHNT and CDR2 YYREEE (reference sequence). The length of the CDR3 is 15 residues.

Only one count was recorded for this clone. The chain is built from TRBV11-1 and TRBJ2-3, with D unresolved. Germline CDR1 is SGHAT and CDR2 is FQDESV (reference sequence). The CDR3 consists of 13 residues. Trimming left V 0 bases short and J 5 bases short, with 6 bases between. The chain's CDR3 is CASSLALGDTQYF. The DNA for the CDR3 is TGTGCCAGCAGCTTAGCATTGGGAGATACGCAGTATTTT.

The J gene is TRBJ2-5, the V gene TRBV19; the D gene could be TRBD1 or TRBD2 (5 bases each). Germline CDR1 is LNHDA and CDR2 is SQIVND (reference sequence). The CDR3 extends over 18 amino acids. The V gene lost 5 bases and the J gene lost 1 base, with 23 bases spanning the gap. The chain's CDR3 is CASSRSWQGRGVQETQYF. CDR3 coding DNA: TGTGCCAGTAGTCGATCCTGGCAGGGCCGAGGGGTCCAAGAGACCCAGTACTTC.

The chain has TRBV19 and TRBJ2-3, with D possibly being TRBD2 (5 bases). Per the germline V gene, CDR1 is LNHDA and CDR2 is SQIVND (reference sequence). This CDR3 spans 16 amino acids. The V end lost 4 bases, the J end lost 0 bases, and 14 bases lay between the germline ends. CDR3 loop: CASSRGSASSTDTQYF. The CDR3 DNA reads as TGTGCCAGTAGTAGAGGGAGCGCGTCTAGCACAGATACGCAGTATTTT. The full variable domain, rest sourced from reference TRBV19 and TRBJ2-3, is DGGITQSPKYLFRKEGQNVTLSCEQNLNHDAMYWYRQDPGQGLRLIYYSQIVNDFQKGDIAEGYSVSREKKESFPLTVTSAQKNPTAFYLCASSRGSASSTDTQYFGPGTRLTVL.

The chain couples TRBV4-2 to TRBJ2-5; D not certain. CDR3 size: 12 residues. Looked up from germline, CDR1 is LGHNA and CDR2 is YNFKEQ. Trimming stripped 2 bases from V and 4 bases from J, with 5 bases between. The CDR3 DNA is TGTGCCAGCAGCCAAATGGGAGAGACCCAGTACTTC. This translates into CASSQMGETQYF.

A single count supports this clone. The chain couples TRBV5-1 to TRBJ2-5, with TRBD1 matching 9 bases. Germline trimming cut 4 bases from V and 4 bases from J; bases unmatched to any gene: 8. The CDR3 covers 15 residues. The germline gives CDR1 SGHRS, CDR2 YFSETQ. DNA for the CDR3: TGCGCCAGCAGCCCCCGACAGGGGGAAATAGAGACCCAGTACTTC. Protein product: CASSPRQGEIETQYF.

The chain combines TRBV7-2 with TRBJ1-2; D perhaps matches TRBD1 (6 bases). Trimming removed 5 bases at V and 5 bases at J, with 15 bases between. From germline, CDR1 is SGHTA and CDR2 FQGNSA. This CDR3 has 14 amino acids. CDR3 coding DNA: TGTGCCAGCAGCGCAAACAGGGAATCGTATGGCTACACCTTC. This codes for CASSANRESYGYTF.

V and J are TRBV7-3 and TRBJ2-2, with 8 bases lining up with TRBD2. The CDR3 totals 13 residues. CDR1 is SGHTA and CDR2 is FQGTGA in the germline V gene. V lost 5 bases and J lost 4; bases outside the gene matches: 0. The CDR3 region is CASSGLATGELFF. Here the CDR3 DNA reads TGTGCCAGCAGCGGACTAGCCACCGGGGAGCTGTTTTTT.

The CDR3 spells CASSSTSGDGYTF. The DNA for the CDR3 is TGTGCCAGCAGCTCAACCTCGGGGGATGGCTACACCTTC. V and J are TRBV11-3 and TRBJ1-2; weak D call: TRBD1 (5 bases). The CDR3 sequence is 13 residues long. The germline V gene has CDR1 SGHNT and CDR2 YENEEA. The V end was cut by 4 bases, the J end by 6 bases, with 12 bases between.

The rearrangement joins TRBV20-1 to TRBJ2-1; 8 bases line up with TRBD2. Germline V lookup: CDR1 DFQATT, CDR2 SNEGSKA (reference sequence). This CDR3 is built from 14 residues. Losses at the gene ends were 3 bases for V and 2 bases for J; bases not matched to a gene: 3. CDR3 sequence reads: CSASSSGPYNEQFF. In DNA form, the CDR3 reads TGCAGTGCTAGTTCTAGCGGGCCCTACAATGAGCAGTTCTTC.

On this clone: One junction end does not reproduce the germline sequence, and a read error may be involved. The CDR3 reads CASSLAPGGTGNTIYF. The CDR3 DNA reads as TGTGCTAGCAGCTTAGCCCCAGGCGGGACTGGAAACACCATATATTTT. This rearrangement joins TRBV7-7 to TRBJ1-3; unclear D gene. Germline V gives CDR1 SSHAT, CDR2 FNYEAQ (reference sequence). The CDR3 is 16 amino acids.

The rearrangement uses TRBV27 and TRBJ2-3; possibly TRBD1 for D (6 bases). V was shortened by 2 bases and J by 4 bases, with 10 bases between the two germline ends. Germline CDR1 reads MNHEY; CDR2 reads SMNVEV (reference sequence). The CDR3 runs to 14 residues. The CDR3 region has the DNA TGTGCCAGCAGTTTACAGACAGGCCCAGATACGCAGTATTTT. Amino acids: CASSLQTGPDTQYF.

The CDR3 DNA sequence: TGTGCCAGCAGCTTGTTGGGTGGAGCTCAGCCCCAGCATTTT. It yields the protein CASSLLGGAQPQHF. The V and J genes are TRBV5-5 and TRBJ1-5; no firm D call. This CDR3 is built from 14 residues. Trimming removed 1 base at V and 6 bases at J, with 11 bases between. Germline-derived CDR1 and CDR2 are SGHKS and YYEKEE (reference sequence). Combining the CDR3 with reference TRBV5-5 and TRBJ1-5 gives the whole variable domain DAGVTQSPTHLIKTRGQQVTLRCSPISGHKSVSWYQQVLGQGPQFIFQYYEKEERGRGNFPDRFSARQFPNYSSELNVNALLLGDSALYLCASSLLGGAQPQHFGDGTRLSIL.

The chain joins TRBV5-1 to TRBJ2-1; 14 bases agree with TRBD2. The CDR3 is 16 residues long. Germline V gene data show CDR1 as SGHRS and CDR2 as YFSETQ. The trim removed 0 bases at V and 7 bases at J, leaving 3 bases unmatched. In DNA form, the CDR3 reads TGCGCCAGCAGCTTGGGGGGACTAGCGGGAGTGAATGAGCAGTTCTTC. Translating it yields CASSLGGLAGVNEQFF. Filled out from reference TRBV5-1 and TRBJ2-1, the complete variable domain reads KAGVTQTPRYLIKTRGQQVTLSCSPISGHRSVSWYQQTPGQGLQFLFEYFSETQRNKGNFPGRFSGRQFSNSRSEMNVSTLELGDSALYLCASSLGGLAGVNEQFFGPGTRLTVL.

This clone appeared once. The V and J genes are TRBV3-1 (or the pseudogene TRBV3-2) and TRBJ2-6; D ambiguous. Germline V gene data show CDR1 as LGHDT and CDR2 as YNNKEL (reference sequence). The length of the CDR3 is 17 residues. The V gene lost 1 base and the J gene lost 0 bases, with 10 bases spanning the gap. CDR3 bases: TGTGCCAGCAGCCAAGGATCCCAGAACTCTGGGGCCAACGTCCTGACTTTC. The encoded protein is CASSQGSQNSGANVLTF.

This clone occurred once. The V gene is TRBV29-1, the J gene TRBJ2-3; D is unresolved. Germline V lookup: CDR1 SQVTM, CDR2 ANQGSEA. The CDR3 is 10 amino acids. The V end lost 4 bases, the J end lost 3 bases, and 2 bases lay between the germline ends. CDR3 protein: CSVVTDTQYF. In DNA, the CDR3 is TGCAGCGTTGTAACAGATACGCAGTATTTT.

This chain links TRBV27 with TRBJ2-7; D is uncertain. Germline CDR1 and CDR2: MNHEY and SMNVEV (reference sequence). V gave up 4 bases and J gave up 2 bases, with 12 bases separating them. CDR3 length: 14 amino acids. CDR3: CASSSTLNPYEQYF. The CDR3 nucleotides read TGTGCCAGCAGTTCAACTCTTAACCCCTACGAGCAGTACTTC.

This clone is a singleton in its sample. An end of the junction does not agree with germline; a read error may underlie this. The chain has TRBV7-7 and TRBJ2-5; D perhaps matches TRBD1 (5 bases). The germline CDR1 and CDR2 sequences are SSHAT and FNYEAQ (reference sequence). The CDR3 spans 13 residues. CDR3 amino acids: CASSPDTRETQYF. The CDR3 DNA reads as TGTGCTAGCAGCCCGGACACCCGGGAGACCCAGTACTTC.

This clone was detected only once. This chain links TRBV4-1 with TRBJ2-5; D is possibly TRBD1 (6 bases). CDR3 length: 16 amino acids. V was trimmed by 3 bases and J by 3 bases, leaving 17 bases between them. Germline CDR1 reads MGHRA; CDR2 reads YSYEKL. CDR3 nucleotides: TGCGCCAGCAGCCACTATTCTGTCCCAGGGGAAGAGACCCAGTACTTC. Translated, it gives CASSHYSVPGEETQYF.

CDR3 in amino acids: CASSTSGTGTGGTEAFF. In nucleotides, the CDR3 is TGTGCCAGTAGTACCTCCGGGACAGGAACGGGGGGGACTGAAGCTTTCTTT. The rearrangement joins TRBV19 to TRBJ1-1; 8 bases map to TRBD1. Germline V gene sequence: CDR1 LNHDA, CDR2 SQIVND (reference sequence). J lost 5 bases, V lost 4 bases, and 15 bases had no gene match. The CDR3 loop spans 17 amino acids.

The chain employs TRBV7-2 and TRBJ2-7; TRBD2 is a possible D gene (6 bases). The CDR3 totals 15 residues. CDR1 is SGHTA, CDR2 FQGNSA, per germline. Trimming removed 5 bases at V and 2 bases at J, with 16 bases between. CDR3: CASSTTPTSTYEQYF. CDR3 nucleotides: TGTGCCAGCAGCACTACCCCGACTAGTACCTACGAGCAGTACTTC.

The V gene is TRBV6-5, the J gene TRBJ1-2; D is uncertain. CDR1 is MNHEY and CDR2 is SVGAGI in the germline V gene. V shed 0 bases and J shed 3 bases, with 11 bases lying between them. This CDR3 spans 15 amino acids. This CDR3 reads CASSYSLRSDYGYTF. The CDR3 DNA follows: TGTGCCAGCAGTTACTCGCTACGGAGCGACTATGGCTACACCTTC.

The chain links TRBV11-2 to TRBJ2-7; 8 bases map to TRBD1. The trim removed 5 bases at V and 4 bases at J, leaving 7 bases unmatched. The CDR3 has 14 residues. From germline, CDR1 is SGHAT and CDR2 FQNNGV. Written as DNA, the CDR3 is TGTGCCAGCAGCCCACTTAGACAGGGGTACGAGCAGTACTTC. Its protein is CASSPLRQGYEQYF. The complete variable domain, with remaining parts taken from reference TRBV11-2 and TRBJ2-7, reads EAGVAQSPRYKIIEKRQSVAFWCNPISGHATLYWYQQILGQGPKLLIQFQNNGVVDDSQLPKDRFSAERLKGVDSTLKIQPAKLEDSAVYLCASSPLRQGYEQYFGPGTRLTVT.

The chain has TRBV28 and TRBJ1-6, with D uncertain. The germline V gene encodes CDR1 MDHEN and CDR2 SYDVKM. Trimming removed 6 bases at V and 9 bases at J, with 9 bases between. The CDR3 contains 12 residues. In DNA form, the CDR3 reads TGTGCCAGCAGCCAGGCCTTTTCACCCCTCCACTTT. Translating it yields CASSQAFSPLHF.

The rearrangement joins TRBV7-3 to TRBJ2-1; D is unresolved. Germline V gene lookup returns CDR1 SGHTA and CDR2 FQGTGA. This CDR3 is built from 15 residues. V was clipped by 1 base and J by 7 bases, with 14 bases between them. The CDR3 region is CASSLRSGVQNEQFF. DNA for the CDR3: TGTGCCAGCAGCTTAAGGTCCGGAGTACAGAATGAGCAGTTCTTC.

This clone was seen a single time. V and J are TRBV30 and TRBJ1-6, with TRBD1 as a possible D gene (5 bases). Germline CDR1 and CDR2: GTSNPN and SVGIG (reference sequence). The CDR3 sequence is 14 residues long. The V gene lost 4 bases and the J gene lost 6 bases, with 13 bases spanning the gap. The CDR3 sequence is CAWTPGLGNSPLHF. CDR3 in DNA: TGTGCCTGGACCCCAGGGTTGGGTAATTCACCCCTCCACTTT. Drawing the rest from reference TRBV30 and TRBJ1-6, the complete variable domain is SQTIHQWPATLVQPVGSPLSLECTVEGTSNPNLYWYRQAAGRGLQLLFYSVGIGQISSEVPQNLSASRPQDRQFILSSKKLLLSDSGFYLCAWTPGLGNSPLHFGNGTRLTVT.